This T cell receptor (beta chain) was identified in a study of shared clonotypes between healthy human individuals. Findings and limits, study-wide: Researchers sampled only blood; tissue repertoires likely differ.

Germline trimming cut 6 bases from V and 1 base from J; bases unmatched to any gene: 5. The CDR3 has 15 residues. Germline V gene sequence: CDR1 MNHNS, CDR2 SASEGT. Each of the donors was a healthy adult who was HIV-negative and had not had a recent acute infection or vaccination. Notes on this clone: The antigen is unknown.

TCRdb's table, derived via immunoSEQ multiplex PCR, lists solely in-frame clones and lacks some. The sample carries roughly 680,000 clones, 72% recorded once. The receptor was isolated from a woman aged 30 to 39 in good health. The sequencing sample was made of memory CD4+ T cells sorted from blood. As for subset: CD45RA-negative fraction. This chain joins TRBV6-1 and TRBJ2-3, with 9 bases fitting TRBD1. The CDR3 sequence is CASRPGQGGTDTQYF. CDR3 DNA: TGTGCCAGCAGACCGGGACAGGGTGGCACAGATACGCAGTATTTT.